The sample holds many counts of the clone carrying this T cell receptor (beta chain). The data originate from a study of molecular identifiers for immune sequencing clone quantification. The CDR3 covers 14 residues. The ends lost 0 bases at V and 2 bases at J; junction bases unmatched: 1. The germline gives CDR1 MNHNY, CDR2 SVGAGI (reference sequence). TCRdb independently ran MiXCR on the PCR reads; one entry per CDR3 protein. Found here are roughly 50,000 distinct CDR3 sequences, 20% to 25% of them singletons; the top ten hold 1.9%. This TCR was recovered from a human donor in good health. Some libraries in this study had Jurkat cell RNA spiked in. The chain uses TRBV6-6 and TRBJ2-7, with 7 bases lining up with TRBD1. Sequencing was carried out using naive CD8+ T cells from blood, with Jurkat cell RNA spiked in. The sample's subset: FACS-sorted CD8+CD4-CCR7+CD45RA+ naive T cells. Written as DNA, the CDR3 is TGTGCCAGCAGTTACTCAGACAGGGCCTACGAGCAGTACTTC. It yields the protein CASSYSDRAYEQYF.